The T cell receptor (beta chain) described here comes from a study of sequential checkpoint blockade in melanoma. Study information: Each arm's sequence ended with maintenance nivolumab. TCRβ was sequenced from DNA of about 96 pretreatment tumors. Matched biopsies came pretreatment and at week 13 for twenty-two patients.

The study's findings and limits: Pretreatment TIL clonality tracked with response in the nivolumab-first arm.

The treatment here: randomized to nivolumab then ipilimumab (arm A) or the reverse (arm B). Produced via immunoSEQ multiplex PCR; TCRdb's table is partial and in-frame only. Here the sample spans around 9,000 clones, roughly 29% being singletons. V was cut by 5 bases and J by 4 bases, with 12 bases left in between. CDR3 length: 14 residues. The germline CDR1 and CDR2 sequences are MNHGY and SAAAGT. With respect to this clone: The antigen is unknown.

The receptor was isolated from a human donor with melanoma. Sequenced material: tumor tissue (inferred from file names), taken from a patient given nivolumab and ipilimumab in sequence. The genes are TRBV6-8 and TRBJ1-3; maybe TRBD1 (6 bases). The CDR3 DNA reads TGTGCCAGCAGTAGACAGGTTTCGGGAAACACCATATATTTT. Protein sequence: CASSRQVSGNTIYF.